Listed below are T cell receptor beta chains from one sample, sequenced in a study of T-cell memory formation after mild COVID-19. TCRdb re-derived calls from the 5' RACE reads in MiXCR, one entry per CDR3 protein. The repertoire holds some 130,000 distinct CDR3 sequences, with approximately 15% as singletons. Sample: PBMCs or a T cell subset sorted from them (not recorded which). The receptors were sampled from an adult woman who had mild COVID-19 (a few samples of this study predate the infection). Cell type and time point are not known. Both conserved end residues are part of each CDR3. D genes are given only for firm matches. Not every row has a clone size; where given, it reads once, few, many or a size class.

>TRBJ1-2|few|TRBD1|TRBV12-3/TRBV12-4
CASSFGTGGGYGYTF
TGTGCCAGCAGTTTCGGGACAGGGGGCGGGTATGGCTACACCTTC
>TRBJ1-1|few|NA|TRBV5-1
CASSLVGTLATEAFF
TGCGCCAGCAGCTTGGTGGGTACTTTGGCCACTGAAGCTTTCTTT
>TRBJ2-7|few|TRBD1|TRBV20-1
CSARGQGLYEQYF
TGCAGTGCTAGGGGACAGGGCCTCTACGAGCAGTACTTC
>TRBJ1-1|few|TRBD1|TRBV5-6
CASSPRDRGQAFF
TGTGCCAGCAGCCCCCGGGACAGGGGGCAAGCTTTCTTT
>TRBJ1-1|few|NA|TRBV18
CASSPPLAARNTEAFF
TGTGCCAGCTCACCACCATTGGCAGCCAGGAACACTGAAGCTTTCTTT
>TRBJ2-2|few|NA|TRBV6-6
CASSPRQKTNTGELFF
TGTGCCAGCAGCCCAAGACAGAAAACGAACACCGGGGAGCTGTTTTTT
>TRBJ2-7|NA|TRBD1|TRBV4-1
CASSQGDRGTYEQYF
TGCGCCAGCAGCCAAGGGGACAGGGGGACCTACGAGCAGTACTTC
>TRBJ2-2|NA|TRBD2|TRBV11-1
CASTGLAGFANTGELFF
TGTGCCAGCACCGGACTAGCGGGTTTCGCGAACACCGGGGAGCTGTTTTTT
>TRBJ1-2|few|TRBD1|TRBV12-3/TRBV12-4
CASSANPQGRVYGYTF
TGTGCCAGCAGCGCAAACCCACAGGGGCGGGTGTATGGCTACACCTTC
>TRBJ2-4|NA|NA|TRBV5-1
CASSLGDRSAKNIQYF
TGCGCCAGCAGCTTGGGTGACAGGTCAGCCAAAAACATTCAGTACTTC
>TRBJ2-2|few|NA|TRBV7-8
CASKLGKTYRELFF
TGTGCCAGCAAACTAGGGAAGACTTACCGGGAGCTGTTTTTT
>TRBJ1-2|NA|NA|TRBV6-6
CASSSQNRDDGYTF
TGTGCCAGCAGCTCTCAAAACAGGGACGACGGCTACACCTTC
>TRBJ1-5|NA|TRBD1|TRBV18
CASSPGQLANQPQHF
TGTGCCAGCTCACCGGGACAGCTGGCTAATCAGCCCCAGCATTTT
>TRBJ2-2|NA|TRBD1|TRBV7-6
CASSGGQRNTGELFF
TGTGCCAGCAGCGGGGGACAGAGGAACACCGGGGAGCTGTTTTTT
>TRBJ2-3|few|NA|TRBV27
CASSLSPASTDTQYF
TGTGCCAGCAGTTTATCCCCAGCCAGCACAGATACGCAGTATTTT
>TRBJ2-1|few|NA|TRBV10-2
CASTRELGEQFF
TGCGCCAGCACCAGAGAGTTAGGGGAGCAGTTCTTC
>TRBJ2-7|NA|NA|TRBV3-1
CASTLTGRAYEQYF
TGTGCCAGCACCCTGACAGGGAGGGCCTACGAGCAGTACTTC
>TRBJ2-7|NA|TRBD2|TRBV18
CASSAALAGYDEQYF
TGTGCCAGCTCAGCAGCACTAGCGGGGTACGACGAGCAGTACTTC
>TRBJ2-1|NA|TRBD2|TRBV15
CATSRLGRGGNPSYNEQFF
TGTGCCACCAGCAGACTTGGGAGGGGCGGCAACCCCTCCTACAATGAGCAGTTCTTC
>TRBJ2-7|many|TRBD2|TRBV29-1
CSVYFATGGFYEQYF
TGCAGCGTTTACTTCGCAACGGGGGGATTCTACGAGCAGTACTTC
>TRBJ2-7|few|NA|TRBV7-9
CASSLPRGPEQYF
TGTGCCAGCAGCTTACCCCGGGGACCTGAGCAGTACTTC
>TRBJ1-2|NA|NA|TRBV24-1
CATPGFTYGYTF
TGTGCCACCCCTGGTTTCACCTATGGCTACACCTTC
>TRBJ2-7|NA|NA|TRBV13
CASSLGPTAYEQYF
TGTGCCAGCAGCTTAGGCCCCACCGCCTACGAGCAGTACTTC
>TRBJ2-1|few|TRBD2|TRBV18
CASSPPGTSTNEQFF
TGTGCCAGCTCACCACCGGGGACTAGTACCAATGAGCAGTTCTTC
>TRBJ1-6|many|NA|TRBV7-9
CASSLSGNNSPLHF
TGTGCCAGCAGCTTATCAGGGAATAATTCACCCCTCCACTTT
>TRBJ2-7|NA|NA|TRBV6-5
CASSPTDYEQYF
TGTGCCAGCAGTCCTACAGACTACGAGCAGTACTTC
>TRBJ2-7|NA|NA|TRBV20-1
CSARDIEEGLYEQYF
TGCAGTGCTAGAGATATAGAAGAAGGACTCTACGAGCAGTACTTC
>TRBJ2-5|NA|NA|TRBV7-9
CASSSRADETQYF
TGTGCCAGCAGCTCCCGGGCCGACGAGACCCAGTACTTC
>TRBJ2-2|NA|NA|TRBV28
CASTDNREANTGELFF
TGTGCCAGCACCGATAACCGGGAAGCGAACACCGGGGAGCTGTTTTTT
>TRBJ2-3|NA|TRBD2|TRBV20-1
CSASRPGGSSTDTKYF
TGCAGTGCTAGCAGGCCGGGAGGGTCTAGCACAGATACGAAGTATTTT
>TRBJ2-6|NA|TRBD1|TRBV19
CASSDRGPLWANVLTF
TGTGCCAGTAGTGACAGGGGACCCCTCTGGGCCAACGTCCTGACTTTC
>TRBJ2-1|few|TRBD2|TRBV5-5
CASHAGLAGGLGYNEQFF
TGTGCCAGCCATGCTGGACTAGCGGGGGGGCTTGGCTACAATGAGCAGTTCTTC
>TRBJ2-3|NA|TRBD2|TRBV15
CATSTYGSGLKGRAGDTQYF
TGTGCCACCAGCACCTATGGCAGCGGGCTCAAGGGGAGGGCCGGGGATACGCAGTATTTT